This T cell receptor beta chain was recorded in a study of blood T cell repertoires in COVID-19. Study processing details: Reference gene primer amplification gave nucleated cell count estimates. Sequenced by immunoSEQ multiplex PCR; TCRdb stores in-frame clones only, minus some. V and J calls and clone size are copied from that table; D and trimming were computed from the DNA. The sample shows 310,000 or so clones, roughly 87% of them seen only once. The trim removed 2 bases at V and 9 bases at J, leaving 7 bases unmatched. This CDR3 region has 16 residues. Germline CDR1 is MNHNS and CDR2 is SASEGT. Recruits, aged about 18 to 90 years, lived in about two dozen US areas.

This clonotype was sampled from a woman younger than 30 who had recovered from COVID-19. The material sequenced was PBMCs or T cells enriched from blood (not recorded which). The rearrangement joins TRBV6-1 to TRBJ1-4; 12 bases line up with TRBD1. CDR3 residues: CASSELPGQGAQKLFF. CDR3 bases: TGTGCCAGCAGTGAACTTCCGGGACAGGGGGCCCAAAAACTGTTTTTT.